These T cell receptor beta chains were read from a single sample in a study of T-cell memory formation after mild COVID-19. TCRdb ran MiXCR on the 5' RACE reads and lists one entry per CDR3 protein. The sample holds about 270,000 distinct CDR3 sequences, about 16% seen once. Input material: PBMCs or a T cell subset sorted from them (not recorded which). These TCRs come from an adult woman who had mild COVID-19 (a few samples of this study predate the infection). Cell type and time point are not known. Both conserved end residues are part of each CDR3. D genes are given only for firm matches. A row's size may be missing; if present it is once, few, many or a size class.

j_gene: TRBJ2-3; d_gene: NA; abundance: few; v_gene: TRBV9; len: 15; CDR3aa: CASSAGTPSTDTQYF; CDR3nt: TGTGCCAGCAGCGCCGGGACGCCTAGCACAGATACGCAGTATTTT
j_gene: TRBJ2-3; d_gene: TRBD1; abundance: many; v_gene: TRBV4-3; len: 13; CDR3aa: CASSHQGQGTQYF; CDR3nt: TGCGCCAGCAGCCACCAAGGACAGGGTACGCAGTATTTT
j_gene: TRBJ2-1; d_gene: TRBD2; abundance: NA; v_gene: TRBV7-6; len: 16; CDR3aa: CASSTQAGGYSNEQFF; CDR3nt: TGTGCCAGCAGCACTCAAGCGGGAGGGTATTCAAATGAGCAGTTCTTC
j_gene: TRBJ1-2; d_gene: NA; abundance: NA; v_gene: TRBV11-3; len: 17; CDR3aa: CASSLVGVGQQNYGYTF; CDR3nt: TGTGCCAGCAGCTTAGTTGGAGTGGGGCAACAAAACTATGGCTACACCTTC
j_gene: TRBJ2-1; d_gene: NA; abundance: NA; v_gene: TRBV12-3/TRBV12-4; len: 12; CDR3aa: CASSWGPPEQFF; CDR3nt: TGTGCCAGCAGTTGGGGCCCTCCGGAGCAGTTCTTC
j_gene: TRBJ2-5; d_gene: NA; abundance: NA; v_gene: TRBV2; len: 14; CDR3aa: CASWAPYSLQTQYF; CDR3nt: TGTGCCAGCTGGGCCCCGTACAGTCTTCAGACCCAGTACTTC
j_gene: TRBJ2-7; d_gene: NA; abundance: NA; v_gene: TRBV6-5; len: 15; CDR3aa: CASSYSGERAYEQYF; CDR3nt: TGTGCCAGCAGTTACTCGGGGGAGCGGGCCTACGAGCAGTACTTC
j_gene: TRBJ2-7; d_gene: NA; abundance: few; v_gene: TRBV6-5; len: 13; CDR3aa: CASRPGAAYEQYF; CDR3nt: TGTGCCAGTCGGCCGGGGGCCGCCTACGAGCAGTACTTC
j_gene: TRBJ1-2; d_gene: NA; abundance: few; v_gene: TRBV28; len: 15; CDR3aa: CASSPSGTPGYGYTF; CDR3nt: TGTGCCAGCAGTCCCTCCGGGACACCAGGTTATGGCTACACCTTC
j_gene: TRBJ1-2; d_gene: NA; abundance: NA; v_gene: TRBV7-2; len: 16; CDR3aa: CASSTSPGFSHYGYTF; CDR3nt: TGTGCCAGCAGCACTTCCCCAGGGTTCTCCCACTATGGCTACACCTTC
j_gene: TRBJ2-2; d_gene: NA; abundance: few; v_gene: TRBV20-1; len: 14; CDR3aa: CSARILSNTGELFF; CDR3nt: TGCAGTGCTAGAATTCTCTCGAACACCGGGGAGCTGTTTTTT